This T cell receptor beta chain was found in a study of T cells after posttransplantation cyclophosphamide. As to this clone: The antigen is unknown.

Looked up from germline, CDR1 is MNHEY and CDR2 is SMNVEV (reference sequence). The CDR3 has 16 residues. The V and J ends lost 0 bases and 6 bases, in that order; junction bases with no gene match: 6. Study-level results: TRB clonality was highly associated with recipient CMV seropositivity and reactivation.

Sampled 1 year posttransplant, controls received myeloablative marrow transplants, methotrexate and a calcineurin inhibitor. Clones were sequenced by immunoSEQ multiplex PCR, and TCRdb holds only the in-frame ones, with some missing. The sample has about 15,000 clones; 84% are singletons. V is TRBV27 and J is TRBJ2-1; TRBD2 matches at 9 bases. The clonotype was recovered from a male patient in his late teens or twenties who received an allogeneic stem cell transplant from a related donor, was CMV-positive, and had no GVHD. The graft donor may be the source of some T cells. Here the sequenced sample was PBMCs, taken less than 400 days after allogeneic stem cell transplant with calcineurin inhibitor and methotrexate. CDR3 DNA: TGTGCCAGCAGTTTATCCGTCAGCGGGAGGTTCAATGAGCAGTTCTTC. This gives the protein CASSLSVSGRFNEQFF.